A single sample gave rise to the 9 T cell receptor beta chains below, sequenced in a study of cytomegalovirus exposure and HLA in healthy donors. With 60 Vbeta and 13 Jbeta primers, the PCR was carried out. Repertoires were generated with immunoSEQ multiplex PCR, while TCRdb's copy carries only in-frame clones and drops some. Among about 150,000 clones listed, roughly 81% were seen once. The sample taken for sequencing was PBMCs. These receptors all come from a woman in her late teens or twenties in good health and CMV-seronegative.

V is TRBV19 and J is TRBJ1-2; D perhaps matches TRBD1 (6 bases). V dropped 3 bases and J dropped 4 bases, with 15 bases sitting between them. The germline CDR1 and CDR2 sequences are LNHDA and SQIVND (reference sequence). The CDR3 is made up of 15 amino acids. CDR3 in amino acids: CASSIRRGFIYGYTF. The CDR3 DNA is TGTGCCAGTAGTATTCGCAGGGGTTTTATCTATGGCTACACCTTC.

This clone occurred once. This chain joins TRBV27 and TRBJ1-2; D is ambiguous. Germline CDR1 reads MNHEY; CDR2 reads SMNVEV (reference sequence). The V gene lost 8 bases and the J gene lost 4 bases, with 14 bases spanning the gap. The CDR3 runs 13 residues. CDR3 protein: CASSRGGLYGYTF. The CDR3 nucleotides are TGTGCCAGCTCTCGAGGAGGGCTCTATGGCTACACCTTC.

The gene calls are TRBV5-1 and TRBJ2-2, with 11 bases matching TRBD2. The CDR3 consists of 15 residues. Germline V gene lookup returns CDR1 SGHRS and CDR2 YFSETQ. V dropped 6 bases and J dropped 4; count of bases not matched to a gene: 5. CDR3 region: CASTLAGAGTGELFF. CDR3 in DNA: TGCGCCAGCACACTAGCGGGAGCTGGCACCGGGGAGCTGTTTTTT.

J is TRBJ1-2 and V is TRBV28; tentative D call: TRBD1 (6 bases). The length of the CDR3 is 13 residues. Germline CDR1 MDHEN, CDR2 SYDVKM. V was clipped by 10 bases and J by 1 base, with 13 bases between them. CDR3 protein: CATRAGVNYGYTF. CDR3 nucleotide sequence: TGTGCCACACGAGCAGGGGTTAACTATGGCTACACCTTC.

The chain is built from TRBV5-1 and TRBJ2-3; TRBD2 agrees at 8 bases. The CDR3 sequence is 15 residues long. Germline V lookup: CDR1 SGHRS, CDR2 YFSETQ. Trimming removed 4 bases from V and 5 bases from J; junction bases left unmatched: 9. DNA of the CDR3: TGCGCCAGCAGCAAGACGGGGGGGCCGGAAGATACGCAGTATTTT. Protein product: CASSKTGGPEDTQYF.

J is TRBJ1-4 and V is TRBV19; TRBD1 matches at 9 bases. The CDR3 has 14 residues. V trimming: 7 bases; J trimming: 7 bases; junction bases outside the gene matches: 7. Germline values: CDR1 LNHDA, CDR2 SQIVND (reference sequence). The CDR3 DNA reads as TGTGCCAGTATCGAGACAGGGGGAGTTGAAAAACTGTTTTTT. It is translated as CASIETGGVEKLFF.

The gene calls are TRBV28 and TRBJ2-2, with a weak D call TRBD2 (7 bases). The CDR3 sequence is 15 residues long. Germline V gene sequence: CDR1 MDHEN, CDR2 SYDVKM. V dropped 7 bases and J dropped 4 bases, with 16 bases sitting between them. The CDR3 DNA reads TGTGCCAGCATTATGAGGGGGGGACTCACCGGGGAGCTGTTTTTT. Translation gives CASIMRGGLTGELFF.

The rearrangement joins TRBV18 to TRBJ1-1; no firm D call. The V end lost 5 bases, the J end lost 3 bases, and 16 bases lay between the germline ends. Germline assignment: CDR1 KGHSH and CDR2 LQKENI. The CDR3 contains 15 residues. The CDR3 reads CASSKDPLGDTEAFF. In DNA form, the CDR3 reads TGTGCCAGCTCAAAAGACCCGCTCGGGGACACTGAAGCTTTCTTT.

This chain joins TRBV4-1 and TRBJ2-3, with 7 bases aligning to TRBD2. This CDR3 spans 18 amino acids. Germline V gene lookup returns CDR1 MGHRA and CDR2 YSYEKL. V dropped 3 bases and J dropped 0; count of bases not matched to a gene: 12. The CDR3 here is CASSHLGRKRGSTDTQYF. DNA for the CDR3: TGCGCCAGCAGCCACTTGGGCCGCAAGCGGGGTAGCACAGATACGCAGTATTTT.